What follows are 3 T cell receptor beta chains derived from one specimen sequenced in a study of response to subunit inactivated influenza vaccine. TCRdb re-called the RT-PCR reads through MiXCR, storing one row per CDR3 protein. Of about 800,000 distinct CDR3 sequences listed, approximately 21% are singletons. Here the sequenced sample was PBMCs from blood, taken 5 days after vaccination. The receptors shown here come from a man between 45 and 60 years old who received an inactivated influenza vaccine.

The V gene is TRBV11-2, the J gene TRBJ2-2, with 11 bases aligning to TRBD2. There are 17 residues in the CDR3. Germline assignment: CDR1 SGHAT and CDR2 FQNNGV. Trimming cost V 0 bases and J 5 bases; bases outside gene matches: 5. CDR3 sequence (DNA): TGTGCCAGCAGCTTAGAGACTAGCGGGGTGGGGACCGGGGAGCTGTTTTTT. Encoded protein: CASSLETSGVGTGELFF.

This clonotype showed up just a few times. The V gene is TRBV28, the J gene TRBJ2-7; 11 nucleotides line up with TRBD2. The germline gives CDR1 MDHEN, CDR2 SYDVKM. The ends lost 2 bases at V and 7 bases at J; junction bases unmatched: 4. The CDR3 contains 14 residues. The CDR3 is CASSLIAGGLEQYF. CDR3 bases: TGTGCCAGCAGTTTAATAGCGGGAGGGCTAGAGCAGTACTTC.

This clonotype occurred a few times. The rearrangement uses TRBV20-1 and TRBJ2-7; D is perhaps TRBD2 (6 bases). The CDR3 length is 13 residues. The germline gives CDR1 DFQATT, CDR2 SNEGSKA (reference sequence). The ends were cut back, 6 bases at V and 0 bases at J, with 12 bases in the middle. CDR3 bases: TGCAGTGCCGTGGGAGGTCACTCCTACGAGCAGTACTTC. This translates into CSAVGGHSYEQYF.